These T cell receptor beta chains were read from a single sample in a study of blood T cell repertoires in COVID-19. Generated by immunoSEQ multiplex PCR, the TCRdb table keeps only in-frame clones and is missing some. Altogether 100,000 to 150,000 clones are present, around nine tenths being singletons, with the ten largest covering approximately 8%. The sequenced material came from peripheral blood. The receptors shown here come from a man aged 50-60 years with acute or convalescent COVID-19. CDR3s include the opening cysteine and the closing phenylalanine or tryptophan. A D gene is named only where the DNA matches it firmly. For some rows the clone size is stated as once, few or many, or as a class when expanded; others skip it.

few	NA	TRBV5-6	TRBJ2-7	CASRRLGQNSYEQYF	TGTGCCAGCAGGCGGCTCGGACAAAACTCCTACGAGCAGTACTTC
NA	TRBD1	TRBV28	TRBJ2-1	CASSLYYASGTGPNEQFF	TGTGCCAGCAGTTTGTATTATGCCTCCGGGACAGGCCCCAATGAGCAGTTCTTC
NA	NA	TRBV3-1/TRBV3-2	TRBJ2-5	CASREAGPQYF	TGTGCCAGCAGGGAGGCTGGACCTCAGTACTTC
NA	NA	TRBV11-2	TRBJ2-1	CASSLLNEQFF	TGTGCCAGCAGCTTACTAAATGAGCAGTTCTTC
few	NA	TRBV29-1	TRBJ1-5	CSVGLSSNQPQHF	TGCAGCGTCGGACTGAGTAGCAATCAGCCCCAGCATTTT
NA	NA	TRBV15	TRBJ2-2	CATSREAGEPGELFF	TGTGCCACCAGCAGAGAAGCAGGGGAGCCCGGGGAGCTGTTTTTT
NA	TRBD1	TRBV3-1/TRBV3-2	TRBJ1-1	CASSPQGVSTEAFF	TGTGCCAGCAGCCCGCAGGGGGTAAGCACTGAAGCTTTCTTT
NA	TRBD1	TRBV9	TRBJ1-4	CASSSKGRGGGEKLFF	TGTGCCAGCAGCTCAAAGGGAAGAGGGGGCGGTGAAAAACTGTTTTTT
NA	NA	TRBV5-1	TRBJ2-7	CASSLDGQPSGEQYF	TGCGCCAGCAGCTTAGATGGACAGCCCTCGGGCGAGCAGTACTTC
NA	NA	TRBV28	TRBJ1-4	CASAFSRATNEKLFF	TGTGCCAGCGCTTTCTCGAGGGCAACTAATGAAAAACTGTTTTTT
NA	NA	TRBV24-1	TRBJ1-2	CATTAGENYGYTF	TGTGCCACCACTGCAGGGGAAAACTATGGCTACACCTTC
NA	TRBD1	TRBV19	TRBJ2-3	CATDRGTSTDTQYF	TGTGCCACCGACAGGGGAACTAGCACAGATACGCAGTATTTT
NA	NA	TRBV23-1	TRBJ2-3	CASSRRGGGPTDTQYF	TGCGCCAGCAGTCGCCGGGGAGGGGGACCTACAGATACGCAGTATTTT
NA	NA	TRBV2	TRBJ2-7	CASSEGAQVLPYEQYF	TGTGCCAGCAGTGAGGGAGCTCAGGTTCTGCCCTACGAGCAGTACTTC
NA	NA	TRBV5-6	TRBJ1-2	CASSPTDDRRIYGYTF	TGTGCCAGCAGCCCCACCGACGACAGGAGAATCTATGGCTACACCTTC
NA	NA	TRBV2	TRBJ1-1	CASSESIGQREGTEAFF	TGTGCCAGCAGTGAGAGCATCGGACAGCGAGAGGGCACTGAAGCTTTCTTT
NA	NA	TRBV24-1	TRBJ2-5	CATSDPRTPAETQYF	TGTGCCACCAGTGATCCCCGGACTCCCGCGGAGACCCAGTACTTC
NA	NA	TRBV29-1	TRBJ1-2	CSVEGQGLDGYTF	TGCAGCGTTGAAGGTCAGGGCCTTGATGGCTACACCTTC
few	TRBD2	TRBV7-8	TRBJ2-7	CASSPGSGKNEQYF	TGTGCCAGCAGCCCAGGGAGCGGGAAGAACGAGCAGTACTTC
NA	NA	TRBV27	TRBJ2-3	CASSKGVGGRDTQYF	TGTGCCAGCAGCAAAGGGGTCGGGGGAAGAGATACGCAGTATTTT